Below, 25 T cell receptor beta chains from the same sample are listed, as sequenced in a study of tumor-infiltrating lymphocytes in glioblastoma multiforme. Three nested ARM-PCR rounds with V-beta and C-beta primers built TCRB libraries. TCRdb redid the calling of the multiplex PCR reads with MiXCR, one entry per CDR3 protein. This table has about 32,000 distinct CDR3 sequences, roughly two thirds appearing once. The sample comprised brain tumor tissue. Receptor source: a male donor with glioblastoma.

This clonotype was seen only once. At one boundary the junction diverges from the germline segment, which might be a read error. V is TRBV20-1 and J is TRBJ2-4, with D tentatively TRBD2 (6 bases). CDR1 is DFQATT and CDR2 is SNEGSKA in the germline V gene (reference sequence). This CDR3 has 13 residues. CDR3 DNA: TGCAATGCTAGAGCGGGTGCCAAAAACATTCAGTACTTC. It codes for CNARAGAKNIQYF.

There are many counts of this clonotype. V usage is TRBV10-2 and J usage is TRBJ2-5, with TRBD1 matching over 10 bases. The CDR3 loop spans 16 amino acids. V shed 7 bases and J 2 bases; nucleotides not matched to a gene: 10. Germline CDR1 is WSHSY and CDR2 is SAAADI. CDR3 sequence (DNA): TGCGCCAGCACCCCGTGGGGGACAGGGGAACAAGAGACCCAGTACTTC. It is translated as CASTPWGTGEQETQYF.

Many counts were recorded for this clonotype. The chain uses TRBV6-1 and TRBJ1-5, with D unresolved. In germline, CDR1 is MNHNS, CDR2 SASEGT. V was trimmed by 6 bases and J by 3 bases, leaving 21 bases between them. The CDR3 is made up of 17 amino acids. The DNA for the CDR3 is TGTGCCAGCAGCCTTGAAAAAGGGCGGACCTACAATCAGCCCCAGCATTTT. Residues: CASSLEKGRTYNQPQHF.

A remark on this clonotype: A read error is likely, as this CDR3 ends without the conserved phenylalanine or tryptophan. The V call is TRBV11-2, the J call TRBJ2-2, with 9 bases that match TRBD2. Germline lookup yields CDR1 SGHAT and CDR2 FQNNGV. This CDR3 comprises 15 residues. The CDR3 protein is CANSSIAGAGEELFS. In DNA, the CDR3 is TGTGCCAACAGCTCGATAGCGGGAGCGGGCGAGGAGCTGTTTTCT.

Remarks on this clonotype: At one end, the junction sequence differs from germline, possibly due to a read error. The V call is TRBV4-1, the J call TRBJ2-7, with D possibly matching TRBD1 (5 bases). This CDR3 has 14 amino acids. Germline V gene lookup returns CDR1 MGHRA and CDR2 YSYEKL. CDR3 sequence (DNA): TGCGACAGCAACCAAGAACGCAGGGACTACGAGCAGTACTTC. The encoded protein is CDSNQERRDYEQYF.

This clonotype showed up many times. This clone may be a read error of a much larger clone one base away. The conserved phenylalanine or tryptophan is not found at the CDR3 terminus, so this likely reflects a read error. The chain joins TRBV4-1 to TRBJ2-7; possible D gene TRBD1, 6 bases. Germline V gene lookup returns CDR1 MGHRA and CDR2 YSYEKL. The V gene lost 4 bases and the J gene lost 6 bases, with 13 bases spanning the gap. This CDR3 contains 13 residues. The CDR3, as DNA: TGCGCCAGCAGCCGGGGGCTCGCAGTCGAGCAGTACCTC. Encoded protein: CASSRGLAVEQYL.

The chain joins TRBV3-1 to TRBJ1-1; D is ambiguous. This CDR3 is built from 14 residues. Per germline, CDR1 LGHDT and CDR2 YNNKEL (reference sequence). V shed 5 bases and J shed 0 bases, with 10 bases lying between them. The CDR3 DNA sequence: TGTGCCAGCAGCAGAAGTGGGCTGAACACTGAAGCTTTCTTT. Protein product: CASSRSGLNTEAFF.

About this clonotype: The junction and the germline gene differ at one end; a read error may be behind it. The V call is TRBV6-5, the J call TRBJ2-6; perhaps TRBD1 as D (6 bases). Germline CDR1 is MNHEY and CDR2 is SVGAGI. The CDR3 sequence is 16 residues long. The CDR3 is CDSSSTGLQGANVLTF. The CDR3 DNA follows: TGTGACAGCAGTTCGACAGGCTTGCAAGGGGCCAACGTCTTGACTTTC.

The rearrangement joins TRBV6-1 to TRBJ1-2, with D maybe TRBD1 (5 bases). Per the germline V gene, CDR1 is MNHNS and CDR2 is SASEGT. The V end was cut by 11 bases, the J end by 4 bases, with 11 bases between. The CDR3 consists of 11 residues. CDR3 sequence reads: CAGGDFYGYTF. The CDR3 DNA reads as TGTGCCGGAGGGGATTTCTATGGCTACACCTTC.

Turning to this clonotype: Compared with germline, one end of the junction differs, possibly owing to a read error. The rearrangement links TRBV6-1 to TRBJ1-3; D is unresolved. The germline CDR1 and CDR2 sequences are MNHNS and SASEGT. The CDR3 contains 14 residues. The CDR3 loop reads CASSPRSYGNTIYF. The CDR3 DNA sequence: TGCGCCAGCAGTCCCCGGAGCTATGGAAACACCATATATTTT.

Of note for this clonotype: Because it lacks the conserved phenylalanine or tryptophan at the end, this CDR3 is likely a read error. Because the CDR3's place on the DNA is in doubt, the DNA is left out and the CDR3 is given as listed by TCRdb. The chain joins TRBV11-2 to TRBJ2-1; the table calls TRBD2, which could not be checked here. CDR1 and CDR2 from the germline V gene are SGHAT and FQNNGV. A total of 15 residues make up the CDR3, ends included. Here the CDR3 reads CASSRGTSGLVEQSI.

Note on this clonotype: Just one base apart from a much larger clone, this may be a read error. The conserved final phenylalanine or tryptophan is absent from the CDR3, which likely points to a read error. The chain uses TRBV7-9 and TRBJ2-5, with 8 bases fitting TRBD1. Trimming at V came to 0 bases and at J to 2 bases, leaving 2 bases not matched to a gene. Germline assignment: CDR1 SEHNR and CDR2 FQNEAQ (reference sequence). This CDR3 is built from 15 residues. CDR3 DNA sequence: TGTGCCAGCAGCTTAGCAGGACAGGGACAAGAGACCCAGTACCTC. Protein product: CASSLAGQGQETQYL.

A word on this clonotype: Relative to the germline gene, one junction end is altered; a read error may explain this. This chain joins TRBV6-5 and TRBJ1-3, with D unclear. Germline assignment: CDR1 MNHEY and CDR2 SVGAGI. The CDR3 contains 15 residues. The CDR3: CASSYGRSSGSTIYF. DNA of the CDR3: TGTGCCAGTAGTTACGGCCGTAGCTCTGGAAGCACCATATATTTT.

The genes are TRBV5-1 and TRBJ2-3; 9 positions agree with TRBD2. Trimming cost V 0 bases and J 3 bases; bases outside gene matches: 5. Germline loops: CDR1 SGHRS, CDR2 YFSETQ. This CDR3 contains 16 residues. The CDR3 sequence: CASSLGSSGTTDTQYF. Written as DNA, the CDR3 is TGCGCCAGCAGCTTGGGTTCTAGCGGGACGACAGATACGCAGTATTTT.

This clonotype was recorded a few times. A much larger clone lies a single base off, so this may be a read error. The chain uses TRBV6-1 and TRBJ1-5, with D tentatively TRBD1 (5 bases). Per germline, CDR1 MNHNS and CDR2 SASEGT. The CDR3 has 16 residues. This CDR3 reads CASRDAGGRGNQPQHF. CDR3 nucleotide sequence: TGTGCCAGCCGTGATGCCGGGGGAAGGGGCAATCAGCCCCAGCATTTT.

J is TRBJ2-3 and V is TRBV6-5; no firm D call. This CDR3 has 13 residues. The V and J ends lost 11 bases and 2 bases respectively, with 14 bases between them. CDR1 and CDR2 (germline): MNHEY, SVGAGI. DNA for the CDR3: TGTGCCTACAGATCGAGGCTCACAGATACGCAGTATTTT. As protein: CAYRSRLTDTQYF.

The rearrangement uses TRBV13 and TRBJ2-2; D remains unclear. CDR3 size: 13 residues. V lost 5 bases to trimming and J lost 8 bases, with 12 bases between them. Germline CDR1 reads PRHDT; CDR2 reads FYEKMQ (reference sequence). The CDR3 nucleotides are TGTGCCAGCAGCACCGGTAAGGCTGGGGAGCTGTTTTTT. It yields the protein CASSTGKAGELFF.

A remark on this clonotype: A read error is likely, as this CDR3 ends without the conserved phenylalanine or tryptophan. This chain connects TRBV6-1 to TRBJ2-7, with D unresolved. The CDR3 consists of 12 residues. Germline V gene sequence: CDR1 MNHNS, CDR2 SASEGT. For the CDR3, the DNA is TGTGCCAGCAGTGCGGTTTCCTACAAGCAGTACCTC. It is translated as CASSAVSYKQYL.

The sample holds many counts of this clonotype. The V call is TRBV6-2 or TRBV6-3, the J call TRBJ2-7; D gene ambiguous. The germline V gene has CDR1 MNHEY and CDR2 SVGEGT. The CDR3 loop spans 12 amino acids. V lost 0 bases and J 6 bases, leaving 6 bases between the germline ends. The CDR3 sequence is CASSYSSVEQYF. As DNA, the CDR3 is TGTGCCAGCAGTTACTCATCGGTCGAGCAGTACTTC.

With regard to this clonotype: One end of the junction does not line up with germline, which may come from a read error. The CDR3 here is CTSSEVGGDEQFF. As DNA, the CDR3 is TGCACCAGCTCGGAGGTCGGGGGCGATGAGCAGTTCTTC. The V and J genes are TRBV5-1 and TRBJ2-1, with D possibly called TRBD1 or TRBD2 (6 bases each). CDR1 and CDR2 from the germline V gene are SGHRS and YFSETQ. The CDR3 has 13 amino acids.

Notes on this clonotype: The conserved final phenylalanine or tryptophan is absent from the CDR3, which likely points to a read error. It is unclear where the CDR3 begins or ends on the DNA, so no DNA is shown, and the CDR3 is as TCRdb lists it. The V and J genes are TRBV11-1 and TRBJ2-7; TRBD1 was called by the table and not checked on the DNA. CDR1 is SGHAT, CDR2 FQDESV, per germline (reference sequence). Inclusive of both ends, the CDR3 amounts to 12 amino acids. CDR3: CASSGQGREQYS.

This clonotype was seen repeatedly, ten times or more. The chain employs TRBV5-4 and TRBJ2-1; a possible D gene is TRBD1 (5 bases). The CDR3 totals 15 residues. V was cut by 10 bases and J by 8 bases, with 25 bases left in between. Germline CDR1 SGHNT, CDR2 YYREEE (reference sequence). The CDR3 region is CAAAGQGAPIHEQFF. CDR3 DNA sequence: TGTGCCGCGGCAGGGCAGGGCGCCCCGATACATGAGCAGTTCTTC.

Note on this clonotype: A junction boundary mismatches the germline segment, possibly from a read error. The chain uses TRBV28 and TRBJ2-7, with D perhaps matching TRBD2 (6 bases). The germline V gene has CDR1 MDHEN and CDR2 SYDVKM. CDR3 size: 14 residues. CDR3 residues: CASSPPGLSYEQYF. The CDR3 bases are TGTGCCAGCAGTCCGCCGGGACTGAGCTACGAACAGTACTTC. The variable domain in full, completed from reference TRBV28 and TRBJ2-7, reads DVKVTQSSRYLVKRTGEKVFLECVQDMDHENMFWYRQDPGLGLRLIYFSYDVKMKEKGDIPEGYSVSREKKERFSLILESASTNQTSMYLCASSPPGLSYEQYFGPGTRLTVT.

As to this clonotype: The junction departs from germline at one end; a sequencing error may be responsible. The genes are TRBV18 and TRBJ2-7, with D unresolved. The CDR3 is made up of 13 amino acids. CDR1 is KGHSH, CDR2 LQKENI, per germline. The CDR3 nucleotides read TGTGCCAGCTCATCACCGAAAACCCAGGAACAGTACTTC. It is translated as CASSSPKTQEQYF. Based on the CDR3 plus reference TRBV18 and TRBJ2-7, the full variable domain is NAGVMQNPRHLVRRRGQEARLRCSPMKGHSHVYWYRQLPEEGLKFMVYLQKENIIDESGMPKERFSAEFPKEGPSILRIQQVVRGDSAAYFCASSSPKTQEQYFGPGTRLTVT.

In the case of this clonotype: At one of its ends the junction is not consistent with the germline gene, which may arise from a read error. The V call is TRBV20-1, the J call TRBJ1-6, with a tentative D call TRBD1 (5 bases). The CDR3 spans 17 residues. The germline V gene has CDR1 DFQATT and CDR2 SNEGSKA (reference sequence). The CDR3 loop is CSALPIGQGNMYSSLHF. In DNA, the CDR3 is TGCAGTGCTCTCCCCATCGGACAAGGGAATATGTATTCATCCCTCCACTTT.